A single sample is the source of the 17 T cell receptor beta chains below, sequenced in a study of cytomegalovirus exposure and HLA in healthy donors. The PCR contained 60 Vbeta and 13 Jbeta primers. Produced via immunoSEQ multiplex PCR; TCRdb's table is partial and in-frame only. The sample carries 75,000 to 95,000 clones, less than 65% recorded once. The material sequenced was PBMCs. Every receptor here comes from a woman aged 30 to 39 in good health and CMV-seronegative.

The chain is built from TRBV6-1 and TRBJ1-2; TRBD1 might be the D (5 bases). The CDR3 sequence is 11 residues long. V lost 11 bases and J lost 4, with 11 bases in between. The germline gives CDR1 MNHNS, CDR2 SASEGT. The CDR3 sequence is CAAQGIYGYTF. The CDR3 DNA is TGTGCCGCCCAGGGAATCTATGGCTACACCTTC.

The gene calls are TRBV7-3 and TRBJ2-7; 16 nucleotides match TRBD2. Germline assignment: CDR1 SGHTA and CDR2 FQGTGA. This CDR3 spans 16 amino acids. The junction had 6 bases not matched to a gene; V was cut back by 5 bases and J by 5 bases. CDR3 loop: CASSPGLAGGSDEQYF. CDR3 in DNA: TGTGCCAGCAGCCCGGGACTAGCGGGAGGGTCGGACGAGCAGTACTTC. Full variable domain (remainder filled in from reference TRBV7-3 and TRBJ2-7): GAGVSQTPSNKVTEKGKYVELRCDPISGHTALYWYRQSLGQGPEFLIYFQGTGAADDSGLPNDRFFAVRPEGSVSTLKIQRTERGDSAVYLCASSPGLAGGSDEQYFGPGTRLTVT.

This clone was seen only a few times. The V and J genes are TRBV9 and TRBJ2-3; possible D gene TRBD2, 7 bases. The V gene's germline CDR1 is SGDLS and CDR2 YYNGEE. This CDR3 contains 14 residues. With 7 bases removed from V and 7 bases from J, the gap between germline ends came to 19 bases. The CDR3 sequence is CASAAGAPQNTQYF. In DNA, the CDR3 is TGTGCCAGCGCCGCGGGGGCGCCACAAAATACGCAGTATTTT.

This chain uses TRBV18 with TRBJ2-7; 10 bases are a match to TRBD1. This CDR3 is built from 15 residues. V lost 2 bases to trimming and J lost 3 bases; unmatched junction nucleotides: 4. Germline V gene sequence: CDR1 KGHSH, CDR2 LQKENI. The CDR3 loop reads CASSPGTGEGYEQYF. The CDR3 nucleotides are TGTGCCAGCTCACCAGGGACAGGGGAAGGCTACGAGCAGTACTTC.

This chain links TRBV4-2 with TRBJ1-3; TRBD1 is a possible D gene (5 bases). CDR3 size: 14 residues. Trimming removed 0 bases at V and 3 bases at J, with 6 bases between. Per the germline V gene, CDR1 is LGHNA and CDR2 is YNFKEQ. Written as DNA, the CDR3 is TGTGCCAGCAGCCAAGAAGGGGATGGAAACACCATATATTTT. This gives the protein CASSQEGDGNTIYF.

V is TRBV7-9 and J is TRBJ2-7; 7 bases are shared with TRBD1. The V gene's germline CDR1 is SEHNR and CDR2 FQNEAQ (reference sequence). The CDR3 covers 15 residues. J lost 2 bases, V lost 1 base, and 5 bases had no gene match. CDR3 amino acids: CASSLVRTGPYEQYF. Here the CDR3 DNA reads TGTGCCAGCAGCTTAGTAAGGACAGGTCCCTACGAGCAGTACTTC.

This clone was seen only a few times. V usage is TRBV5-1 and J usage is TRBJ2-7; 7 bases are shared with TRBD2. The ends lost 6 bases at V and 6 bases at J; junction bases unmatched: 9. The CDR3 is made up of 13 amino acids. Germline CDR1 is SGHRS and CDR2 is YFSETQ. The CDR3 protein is CASTWTSGGEQYF. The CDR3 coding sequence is TGCGCCAGCACATGGACTAGTGGGGGCGAGCAGTACTTC.

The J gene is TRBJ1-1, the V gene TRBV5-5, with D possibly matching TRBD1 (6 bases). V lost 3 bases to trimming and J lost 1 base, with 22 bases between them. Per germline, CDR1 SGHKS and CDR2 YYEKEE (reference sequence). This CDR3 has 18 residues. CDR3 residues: CASSSGQIEVYRNTEAFF. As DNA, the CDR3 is TGTGCCAGCAGCTCTGGACAGATAGAAGTATATAGGAACACTGAAGCTTTCTTT.

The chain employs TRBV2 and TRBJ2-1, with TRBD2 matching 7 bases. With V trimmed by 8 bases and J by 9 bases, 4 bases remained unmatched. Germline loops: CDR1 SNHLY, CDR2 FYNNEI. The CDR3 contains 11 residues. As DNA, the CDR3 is TGTGCCAGCCTACTAGCGCCTGAGCAGTTCTTC. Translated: CASLLAPEQFF.

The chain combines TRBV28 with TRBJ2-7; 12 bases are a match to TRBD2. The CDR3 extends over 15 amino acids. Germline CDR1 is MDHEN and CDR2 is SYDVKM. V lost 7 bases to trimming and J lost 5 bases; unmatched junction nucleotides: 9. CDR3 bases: TGTGCCAGCACCGGGATGGGACTAGCGGGCCACGAGCAGTACTTC. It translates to CASTGMGLAGHEQYF.

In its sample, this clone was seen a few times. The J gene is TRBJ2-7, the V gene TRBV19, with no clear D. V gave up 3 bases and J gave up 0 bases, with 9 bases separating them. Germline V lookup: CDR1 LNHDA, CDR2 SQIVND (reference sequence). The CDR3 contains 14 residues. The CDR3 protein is CASSMSQTSYEQYF. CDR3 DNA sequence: TGTGCCAGTAGTATGTCACAGACCTCCTACGAGCAGTACTTC.

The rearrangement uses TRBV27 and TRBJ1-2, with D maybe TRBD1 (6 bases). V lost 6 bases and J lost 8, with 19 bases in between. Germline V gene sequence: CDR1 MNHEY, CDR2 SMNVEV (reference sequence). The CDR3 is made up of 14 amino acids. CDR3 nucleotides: TGTGCCAGCAGCCACACTCCAGGGGTTAGGGGCTACACCTTC. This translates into CASSHTPGVRGYTF.

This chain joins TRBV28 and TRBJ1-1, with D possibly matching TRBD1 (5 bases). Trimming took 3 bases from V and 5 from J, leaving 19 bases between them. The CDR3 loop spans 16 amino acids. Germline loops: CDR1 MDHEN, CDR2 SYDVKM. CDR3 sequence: CASSFPRAPGGTEAFF. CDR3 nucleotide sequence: TGTGCCAGCAGTTTTCCCAGGGCCCCTGGAGGGACTGAAGCTTTCTTT.

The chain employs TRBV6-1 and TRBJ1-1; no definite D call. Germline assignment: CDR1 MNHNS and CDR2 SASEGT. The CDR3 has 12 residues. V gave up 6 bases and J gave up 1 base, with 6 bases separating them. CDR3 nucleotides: TGTGCCAGCAGACCAGGGAACACTGAAGCTTTCTTT. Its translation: CASRPGNTEAFF.

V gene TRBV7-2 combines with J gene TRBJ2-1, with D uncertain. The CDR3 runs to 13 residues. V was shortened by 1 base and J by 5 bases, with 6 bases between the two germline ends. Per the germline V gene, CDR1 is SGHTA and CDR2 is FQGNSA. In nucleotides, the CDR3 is TGTGCCAGCAGCTTAGTTAAAAACAATGAGCAGTTCTTC. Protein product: CASSLVKNNEQFF.

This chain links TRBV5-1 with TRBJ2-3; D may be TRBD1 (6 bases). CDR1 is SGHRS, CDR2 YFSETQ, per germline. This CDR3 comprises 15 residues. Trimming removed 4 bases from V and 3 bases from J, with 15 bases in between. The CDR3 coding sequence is TGCGCCAGCAGCGAGGGGGTGCAGACTACAGATACGCAGTATTTT. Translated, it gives CASSEGVQTTDTQYF.

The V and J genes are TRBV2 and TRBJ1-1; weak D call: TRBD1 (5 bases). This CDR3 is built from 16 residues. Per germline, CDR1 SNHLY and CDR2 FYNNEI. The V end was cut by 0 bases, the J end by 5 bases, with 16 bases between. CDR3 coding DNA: TGTGCCAGCAGTGAAGCCCGTAGGGGATGGGGTACTGAAGCTTTCTTT. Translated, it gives CASSEARRGWGTEAFF.